The clone carrying this T cell receptor beta chain was seen more than once but under ten times. The entry originates in a study of T cells in localized non-small cell lung cancer. Method: immunoSEQ multiplex PCR; TCRdb's copy keeps in-frame clones and lacks some. The data show around 390 clones, approximately 30% seen once. The TCR comes from a man aged 35-75 years with stage III squamous cell lung carcinoma. This specimen was lung tumor tissue, taken before any cancer treatment.

CDR3 in amino acids: CASSPRTGANTEAFF. The CDR3 DNA sequence: TGTGCCAGCAGCCCCCGGACAGGGGCAAACACTGAAGCTTTCTTT. This chain joins TRBV11-3 and TRBJ1-1; the match to TRBD1 covers 9 bases. This CDR3 has 15 residues. V lost 5 bases to trimming and J lost 2 bases; unmatched junction nucleotides: 6. CDR1 is SGHNT and CDR2 is YENEEA in the germline V gene. Drawing the rest from reference TRBV11-3 and TRBJ1-1, the complete variable domain is EAGVVQSPRYKIIEKKQPVAFWCNPISGHNTLYWYLQNLGQGPELLIRYENEEAVDDSQLPKDRFSAERLKGVDSTLKIQPAELGDSAVYLCASSPRTGANTEAFFGQGTRLTVV.